This T cell receptor (beta chain) came from a study of T cell responses to AZD1222 COVID-19 vaccine. Method: immunoSEQ multiplex PCR; TCRdb's copy keeps in-frame clones and lacks some. This table has approximately 98,000 clones, roughly 90% appearing once. V was pared by 10 bases and J by 7 bases, with 17 bases between. The CDR3 spans 14 residues. Germline V CDR1 and CDR2: LNHDA, SQIVND (reference sequence). The TCR was taken from an adult in good health. Sequenced material: peripheral blood, taken on day 0 of MenACWY control vaccination. The rearrangement uses TRBV19 and TRBJ1-6; D gene unclear. CDR3: CATSRAGRNSPLHF. The CDR3 coding sequence is TGTGCCACTTCCCGGGCAGGTCGGAATTCACCCCTCCACTTT.